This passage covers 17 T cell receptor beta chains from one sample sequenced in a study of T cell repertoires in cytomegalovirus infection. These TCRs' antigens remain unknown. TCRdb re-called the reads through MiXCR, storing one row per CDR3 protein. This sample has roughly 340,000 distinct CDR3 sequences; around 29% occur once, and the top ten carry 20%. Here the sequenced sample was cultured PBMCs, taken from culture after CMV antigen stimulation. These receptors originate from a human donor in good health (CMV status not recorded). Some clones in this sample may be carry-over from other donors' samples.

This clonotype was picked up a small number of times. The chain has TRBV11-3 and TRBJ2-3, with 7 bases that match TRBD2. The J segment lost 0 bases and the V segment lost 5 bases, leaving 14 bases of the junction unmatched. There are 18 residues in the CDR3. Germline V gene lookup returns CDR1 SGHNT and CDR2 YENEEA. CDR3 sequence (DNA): TGTGCCAGCAGCCAGGCCCACGGGAGGCGGGGAAGCACAGATACGCAGTATTTT. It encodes CASSQAHGRRGSTDTQYF.

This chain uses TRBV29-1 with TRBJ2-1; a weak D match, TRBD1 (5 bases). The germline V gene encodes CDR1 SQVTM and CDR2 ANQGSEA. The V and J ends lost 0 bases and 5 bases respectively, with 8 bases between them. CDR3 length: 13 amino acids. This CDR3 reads CSVEDLRDNEQFF. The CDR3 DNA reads TGCAGCGTTGAAGACCTCAGGGACAATGAGCAGTTCTTC.

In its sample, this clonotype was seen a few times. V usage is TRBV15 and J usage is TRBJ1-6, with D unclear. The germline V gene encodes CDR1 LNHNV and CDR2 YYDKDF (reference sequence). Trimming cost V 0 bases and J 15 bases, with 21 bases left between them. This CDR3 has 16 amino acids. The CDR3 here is CATSRDPRLDIEGLHF. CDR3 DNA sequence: TGTGCCACCAGCAGAGATCCCCGACTGGATATAGAGGGCCTCCACTTT.

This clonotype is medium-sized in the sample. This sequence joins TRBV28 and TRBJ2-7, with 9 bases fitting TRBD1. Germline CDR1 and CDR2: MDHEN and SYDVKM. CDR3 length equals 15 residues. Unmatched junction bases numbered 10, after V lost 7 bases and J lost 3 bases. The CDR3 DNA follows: TGTGCCAGCACCACTCCGACGACAGGGGGCTACGAGCAGTACTTC. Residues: CASTTPTTGGYEQYF.

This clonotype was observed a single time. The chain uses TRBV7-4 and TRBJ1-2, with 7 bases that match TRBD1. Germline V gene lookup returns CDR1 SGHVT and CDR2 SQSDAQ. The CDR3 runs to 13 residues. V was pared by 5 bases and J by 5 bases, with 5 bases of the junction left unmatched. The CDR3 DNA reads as TGTGCCAGCAGCCTATGGACAGGATATGGCTACACCTTC. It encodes CASSLWTGYGYTF.

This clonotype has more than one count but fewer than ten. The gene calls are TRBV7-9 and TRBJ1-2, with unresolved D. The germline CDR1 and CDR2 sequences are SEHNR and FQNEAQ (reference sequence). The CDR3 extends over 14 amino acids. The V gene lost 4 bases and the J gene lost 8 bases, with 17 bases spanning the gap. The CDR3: CASSSNSLLYGYTF. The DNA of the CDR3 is TGTGCCAGCAGCTCGAATTCATTGTTATACGGCTACACCTTC.

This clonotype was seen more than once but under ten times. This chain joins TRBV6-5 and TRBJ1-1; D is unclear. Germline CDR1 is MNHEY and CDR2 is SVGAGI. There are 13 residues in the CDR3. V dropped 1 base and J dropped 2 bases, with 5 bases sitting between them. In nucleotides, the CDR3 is TGTGCCAGCAGTTACTTGCTTAACACTGAAGCTTTCTTT. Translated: CASSYLLNTEAFF.

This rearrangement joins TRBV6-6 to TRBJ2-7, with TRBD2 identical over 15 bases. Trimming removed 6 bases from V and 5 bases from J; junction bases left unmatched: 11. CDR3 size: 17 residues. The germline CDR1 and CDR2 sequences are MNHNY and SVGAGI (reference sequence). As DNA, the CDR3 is TGTGCCAGCAGAGGGACTAGCGGGGGGCCGCCTTCAAACGAGCAGTACTTC. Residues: CASRGTSGGPPSNEQYF.

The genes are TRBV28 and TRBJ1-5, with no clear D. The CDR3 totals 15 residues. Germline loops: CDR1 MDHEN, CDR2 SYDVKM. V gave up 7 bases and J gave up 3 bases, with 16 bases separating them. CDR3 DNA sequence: TGTGCCAGCACCAACCGACGGGTCTACAATCAGCCCCAGCATTTT. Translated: CASTNRRVYNQPQHF.

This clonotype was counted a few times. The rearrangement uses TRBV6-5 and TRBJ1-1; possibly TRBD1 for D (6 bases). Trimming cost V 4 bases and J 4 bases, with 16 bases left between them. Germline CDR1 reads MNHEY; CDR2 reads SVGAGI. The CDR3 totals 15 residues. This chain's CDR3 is CASSLSGAGRTEAFF. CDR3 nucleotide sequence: TGTGCCAGCAGTTTATCAGGGGCTGGTCGCACTGAAGCTTTCTTT.

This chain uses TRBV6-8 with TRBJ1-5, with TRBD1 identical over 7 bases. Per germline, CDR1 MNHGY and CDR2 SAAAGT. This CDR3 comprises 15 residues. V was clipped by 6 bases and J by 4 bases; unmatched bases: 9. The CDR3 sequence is CASRHVWDSNQPQHF. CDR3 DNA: TGTGCCAGCAGACATGTCTGGGACAGTAATCAGCCCCAGCATTTT.

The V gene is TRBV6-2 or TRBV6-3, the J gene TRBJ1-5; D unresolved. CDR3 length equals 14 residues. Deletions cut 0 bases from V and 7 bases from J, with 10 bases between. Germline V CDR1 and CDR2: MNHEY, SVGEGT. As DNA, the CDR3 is TGTGCCAGCAGTTACTCGACCCGAAGGCAGCCCCAGCATTTT. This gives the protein CASSYSTRRQPQHF.

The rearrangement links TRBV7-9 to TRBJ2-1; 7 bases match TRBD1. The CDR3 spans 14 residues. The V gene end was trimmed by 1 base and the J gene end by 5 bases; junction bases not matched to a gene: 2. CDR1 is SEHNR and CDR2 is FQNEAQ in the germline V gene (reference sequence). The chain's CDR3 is CASSLGTGHNEQFF. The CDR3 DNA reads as TGTGCCAGCAGCTTAGGGACAGGCCACAATGAGCAGTTCTTC.

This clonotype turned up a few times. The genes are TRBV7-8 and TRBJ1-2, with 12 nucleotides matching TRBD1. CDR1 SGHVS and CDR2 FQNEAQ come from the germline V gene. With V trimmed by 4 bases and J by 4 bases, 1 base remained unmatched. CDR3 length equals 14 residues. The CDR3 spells CASSWDRGPYGYTF. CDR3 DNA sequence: TGTGCCAGCAGCTGGGACAGGGGGCCCTATGGCTACACCTTC.

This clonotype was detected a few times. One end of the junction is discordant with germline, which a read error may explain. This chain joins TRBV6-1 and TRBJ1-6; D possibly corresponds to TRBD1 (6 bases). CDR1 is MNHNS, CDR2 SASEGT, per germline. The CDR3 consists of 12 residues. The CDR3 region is CASSELGAVGRF. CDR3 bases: TGTGCCAGCAGTGAACTGGGGGCCGTTGGGCGCTTT.

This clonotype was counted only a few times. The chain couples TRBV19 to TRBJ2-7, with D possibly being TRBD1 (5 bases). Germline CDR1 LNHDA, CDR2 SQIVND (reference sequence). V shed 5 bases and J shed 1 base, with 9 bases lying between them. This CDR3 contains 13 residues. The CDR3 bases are TGTGCCAGTAGTGTGACAGCTTCCTACGAGCAGTACTTC. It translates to CASSVTASYEQYF.

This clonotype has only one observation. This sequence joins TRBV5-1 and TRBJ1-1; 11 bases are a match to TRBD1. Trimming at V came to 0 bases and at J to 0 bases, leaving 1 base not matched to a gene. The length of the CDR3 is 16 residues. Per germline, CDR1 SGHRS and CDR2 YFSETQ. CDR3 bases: TGCGCCAGCAGCTTGGGGACAGGGGGCTTGAACACTGAAGCTTTCTTT. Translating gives CASSLGTGGLNTEAFF.